This paragraph reports one T cell receptor beta chain. Its specificity is not known. The data were obtained in a study of cytomegalovirus exposure and HLA in healthy donors. In the study overall: Later analysis reported that the 110 or so validation repertoires shared the platform of the approximately 620 first-cohort repertoires.

General study points: Rarity held for most TCR sequences, but there were some public TCRs that occurred in many donors. In vitro testing confirmed a few CMV-associated chains as specific for CMV antigens. Using the classifier, cytomegalovirus status was reportedly diagnosed with high specificity and sensitivity.

The CDR3 is 15 residues long. Germline V gives CDR1 MGHRA, CDR2 YSYEKL. V lost 3 bases, J lost 0 bases, and 8 bases lay in between. The table came from immunoSEQ multiplex PCR; TCRdb's copy has only in-frame clones and leaves some out. The table lists about 170,000 clones, approximately 87% of them singletons, with 4.5% to 7% in the top ten. The source of this sequence is a woman aged 25-40 years in good health and CMV-seronegative. Sequencing was done on a sample of PBMCs. This sequence joins TRBV4-1 and TRBJ1-4; D remains ambiguous. The DNA of the CDR3 is TGCGCCAGCAGCCACATTCATGCAACTAATGAAAAACTGTTTTTT. Encoded protein: CASSHIHATNEKLFF.